This record concerns one T cell receptor beta chain sequence. Its antigen is not identified. These data come from a study of CD8+CD57+ T cells in acquired aplastic anemia. The template for TCR beta VDJ and CDR3 sequence profiling was genomic DNA. TCRdb analysed the reads with MiXCR anew, one entry per CDR3 protein. The table records roughly 280,000 distinct CDR3 sequences, 50% to 65% of them present only once. Selection for sequencing was limited to patients who had shown CD8+CD57+ cell expansion by flow cytometry. Study-wide results and limits: Patients and controls were not found to differ significantly in CD8+ Simpson's diversity.

Germline V CDR1 and CDR2: ENHRY, SYGVKD. V lost 3 bases to trimming and J lost 8 bases, with 5 bases between them. This CDR3 contains 11 residues. The V and J genes are TRBV10-3 and TRBJ2-1; D is undetermined. This receptor was taken from a human donor with aplastic anemia. Sequenced: sorted CD4+, CD8+, or CD8+CD57+ T cells (not recorded which) from PBMCs. In DNA form, the CDR3 reads TGTGCCATCAGTGATATGGATGAGCAGTTCTTC. It translates to CAISDMDEQFF.